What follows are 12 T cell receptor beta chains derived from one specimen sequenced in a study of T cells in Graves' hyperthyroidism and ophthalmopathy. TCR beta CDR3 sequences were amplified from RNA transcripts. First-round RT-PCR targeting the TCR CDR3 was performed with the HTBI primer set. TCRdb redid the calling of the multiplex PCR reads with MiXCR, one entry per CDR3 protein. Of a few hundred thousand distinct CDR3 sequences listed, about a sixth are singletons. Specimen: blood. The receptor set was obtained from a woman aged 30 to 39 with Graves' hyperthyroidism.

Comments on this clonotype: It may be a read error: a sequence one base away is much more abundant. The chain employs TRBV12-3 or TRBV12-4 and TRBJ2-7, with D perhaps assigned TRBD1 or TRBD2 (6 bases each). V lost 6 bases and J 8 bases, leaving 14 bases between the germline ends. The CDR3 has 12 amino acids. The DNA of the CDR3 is TGTGCCAGCAGGCGGGACAAGGGGCAGCAGTACTTC. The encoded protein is CASRRDKGQQYF.

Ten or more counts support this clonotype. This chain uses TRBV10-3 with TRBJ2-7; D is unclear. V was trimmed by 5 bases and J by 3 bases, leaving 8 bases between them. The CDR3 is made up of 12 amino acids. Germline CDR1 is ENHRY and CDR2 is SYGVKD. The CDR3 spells CAISNYYYEQYF. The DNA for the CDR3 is TGTGCCATCAGTAACTACTACTACGAGCAGTACTTC.

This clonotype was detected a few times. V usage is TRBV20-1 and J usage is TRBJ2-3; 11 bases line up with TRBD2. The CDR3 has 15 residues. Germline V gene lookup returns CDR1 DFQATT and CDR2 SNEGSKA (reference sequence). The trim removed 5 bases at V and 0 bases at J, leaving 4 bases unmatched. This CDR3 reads CSAWLAGGSTDTQYF. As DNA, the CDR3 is TGCAGTGCTTGGTTAGCGGGAGGGAGCACAGATACGCAGTATTTT.

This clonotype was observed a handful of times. CDR3 bases: TGTGCCAGCAGCTTAGCGGGGACAGGGGGTCTGTACGAGCAGTACTTC. This encodes CASSLAGTGGLYEQYF. V is TRBV7-2 and J is TRBJ2-7; 11 nucleotides agree with TRBD1. This CDR3 is 16 amino acids long. V lost 0 bases, J lost 4 bases, and 5 bases stayed unmatched. Germline CDR1 and CDR2: SGHTA and FQGNSA.

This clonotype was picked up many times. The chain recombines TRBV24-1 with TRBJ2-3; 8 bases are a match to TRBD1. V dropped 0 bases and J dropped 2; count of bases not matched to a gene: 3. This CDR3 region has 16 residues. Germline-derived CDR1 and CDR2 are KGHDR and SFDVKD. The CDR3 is CATSDLQGATTDTQYF. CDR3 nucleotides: TGTGCCACCAGTGATTTGCAGGGGGCGACCACAGATACGCAGTATTTT.

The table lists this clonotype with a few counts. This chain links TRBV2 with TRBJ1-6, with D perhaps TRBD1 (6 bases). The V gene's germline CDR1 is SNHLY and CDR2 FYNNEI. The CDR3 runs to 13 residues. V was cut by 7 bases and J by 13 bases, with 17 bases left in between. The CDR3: CASIGGSPSPLHF. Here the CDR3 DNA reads TGTGCCAGCATCGGGGGCAGTCCGTCTCCCCTCCACTTT.

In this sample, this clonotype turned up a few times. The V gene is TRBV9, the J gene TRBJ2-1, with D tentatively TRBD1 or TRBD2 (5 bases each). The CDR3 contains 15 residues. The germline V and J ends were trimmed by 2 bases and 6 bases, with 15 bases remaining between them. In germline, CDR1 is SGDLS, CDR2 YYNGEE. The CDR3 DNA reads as TGTGCCAGCAGCGTCCCCGGGACCCCCTTCAATGAGCAGTTCTTC. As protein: CASSVPGTPFNEQFF.

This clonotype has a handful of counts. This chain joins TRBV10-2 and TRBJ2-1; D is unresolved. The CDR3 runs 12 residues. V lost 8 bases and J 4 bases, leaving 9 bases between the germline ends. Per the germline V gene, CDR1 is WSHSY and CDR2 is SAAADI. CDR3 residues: CASQDGYNEQFF. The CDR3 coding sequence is TGCGCCAGCCAGGACGGATACAATGAGCAGTTCTTC.

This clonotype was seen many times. This CDR3 reads CASSLRTGGGDEQYF. The CDR3 nucleotides read TGTGCCAGCAGCCTCCGGACAGGGGGCGGTGACGAGCAGTACTTC. This chain connects TRBV7-2 to TRBJ2-7; TRBD1 agrees at 11 bases. The V segment lost 5 bases and the J segment 5 bases; nucleotides outside the gene matches: 8. The CDR3 is 15 residues long. Germline values: CDR1 SGHTA, CDR2 FQGNSA.

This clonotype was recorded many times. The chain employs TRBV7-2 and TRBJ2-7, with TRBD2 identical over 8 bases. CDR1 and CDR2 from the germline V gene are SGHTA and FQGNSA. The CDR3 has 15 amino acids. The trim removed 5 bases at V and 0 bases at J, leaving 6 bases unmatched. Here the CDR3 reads CASSLTSGPSYEQYF. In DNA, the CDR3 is TGTGCCAGCAGCCTCACTAGCGGTCCCTCCTACGAGCAGTACTTC.

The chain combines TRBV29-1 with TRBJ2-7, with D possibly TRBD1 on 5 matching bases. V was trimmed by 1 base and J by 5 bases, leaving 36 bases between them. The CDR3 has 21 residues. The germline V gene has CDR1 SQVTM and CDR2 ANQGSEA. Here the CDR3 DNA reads TGCAGCGTTGAAGGTTACGTAAGGGGCGCCCCAGAACACCGACCAAGCGACGAGCAGTACTTC. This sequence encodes CSVEGYVRGAPEHRPSDEQYF.

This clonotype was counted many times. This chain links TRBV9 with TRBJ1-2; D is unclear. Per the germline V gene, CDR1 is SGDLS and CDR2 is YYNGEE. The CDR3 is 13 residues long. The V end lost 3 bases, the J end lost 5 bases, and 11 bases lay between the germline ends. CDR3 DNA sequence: TGTGCCAGCAGCGGAGACGAGTGGTATGGCTACACCTTC. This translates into CASSGDEWYGYTF.